Listed below are T cell receptor beta chains from one sample, sequenced in a study of blood T cell repertoires in COVID-19. TCRdb keeps only in-frame clones here, not all; method: immunoSEQ multiplex PCR. The repertoire includes about 200,000 clones, 80% to 90% of them detected once, and 0.7% to 0.85% sits in the top ten. Sample: peripheral blood. These TCRs come from a woman aged 70 to 79 with acute or convalescent COVID-19. CDR3s include the opening cysteine and the closing phenylalanine or tryptophan. Each record gives: V gene, D gene, J gene, clone size, CDR3 DNA, CDR3 protein. A D gene is named only where the DNA matches it firmly. For some rows the clone size is stated as once, few or many, or as a class when expanded; others skip it.

TRBV19	TRBD1	TRBJ2-6	NA	TGTGCCTCCGACTCCCTTCCGGGACAGGGGGCCACTGGGGCCAACGTCCTGACTTTC	CASDSLPGQGATGANVLTF
TRBV13	NA	TRBJ1-6	few	TGTGCCAGCAGCTCGGCGGAGGGGAACTCACCCCTCCACTTT	CASSSAEGNSPLHF
TRBV5-1	TRBD1	TRBJ2-2	once	TGCGCCAGCAGCTTGCCAGGGGGCGACGGCGGGGAGCTGTTTTTT	CASSLPGGDGGELFF
TRBV7-6	TRBD2	TRBJ2-1	NA	TGTGCCAGCAGCTCTGAAGTAGCGGGGGGCGGACATGAGCAGTTCTTC	CASSSEVAGGGHEQFF
TRBV4-1	NA	TRBJ1-1	NA	TGCGCCAGCAGCCAAGAATTGGCCCGGAACACTGAAGCTTTCTTT	CASSQELARNTEAFF
TRBV18	TRBD1	TRBJ1-2	NA	TGTGCCAGCTCCCCGGACAGGTCTAACTATGGCTACACCTTC	CASSPDRSNYGYTF
TRBV2	NA	TRBJ1-1	once	TGTGCCAGCAGTGTGGGCTTTAACACTGAAGCTTTCTTT	CASSVGFNTEAFF
TRBV27	NA	TRBJ1-5	NA	TGTGCCAGCAGCCCGGGACAAATTAGCAATCAGCCCCAGCATTTT	CASSPGQISNQPQHF
TRBV28	NA	TRBJ2-5	NA	TGTGCCAGCAGTTTCCGCGGGACAGATAAAGAGACCCAGTACTTC	CASSFRGTDKETQYF
TRBV9	TRBD1	TRBJ1-2	NA	TGTGCCAGCAGCGTTGGGGACAGGGGGGAGAATGGCTACACCTTC	CASSVGDRGENGYTF
TRBV27	NA	TRBJ1-1	NA	TGTGCCAGCAGTTACTTGGGGGGTAACACTGAAGCTTTCTTT	CASSYLGGNTEAFF
TRBV6-2/TRBV6-3	TRBD1	TRBJ1-5	NA	TGTGCCAGCAGCTGGGACAGGGGTTACAATCAGCCCCAGCATTTT	CASSWDRGYNQPQHF
TRBV5-5	TRBD2	TRBJ2-7	NA	TGTGCCAGCACGTTAGCGGGTAGCTCCTACGAGCAGTACTTC	CASTLAGSSYEQYF
TRBV6-5	TRBD1	TRBJ1-1	NA	TGTGCCAGCAGTCCAGGGGACAGGGAAGCTTTCTTT	CASSPGDREAFF
TRBV5-4	NA	TRBJ2-1	NA	TGTGCCAGCAGCTCGCAGGGTTTTGAGGAGCAGTTCTTC	CASSSQGFEEQFF
TRBV21-1	NA	TRBJ1-5	NA	TGTGCCAGCAGCAAAGAACCGGGACTGCGGTTTAGGCAGCCCCAGCATTTT	CASSKEPGLRFRQPQHF
TRBV5-6	TRBD1	TRBJ2-2	NA	TGTGCCAGCAGCTTAGACAGGGGAACCGGGGAGCTGTTTTTT	CASSLDRGTGELFF
TRBV2	NA	TRBJ2-5	NA	TGTGCCAGCAGTGAGAGGGGGGAGACCCAGTACTTC	CASSERGETQYF
TRBV2	NA	TRBJ2-7	NA	TGTGCCAGCAAGCCCAGGCTCTGGGTGCAGTACTTC	CASKPRLWVQYF
TRBV25-1	TRBD1	TRBJ1-2	NA	TGTGCCAGCAGTGAGTCTCCAGACAGGGTCGGTGGCTACACCTTC	CASSESPDRVGGYTF
TRBV4-3	NA	TRBJ2-3	NA	TGCGCCAGCAGCCAAGATCTAGGGACATATAATAGCACAGATACGCAGTATTTT	CASSQDLGTYNSTDTQYF
TRBV3-1/TRBV3-2	NA	TRBJ1-6	NA	TGTGCCAGCAGCCAAGGGGAGGATTCACCCCTCCACTTT	CASSQGEDSPLHF